The rows below give T cell receptor beta chains drawn from one sample of a study of OX40 agonist ivuxolimab in advanced cancers. TCRdb's copy holds only in-frame clones and misses some; the assay was immunoSEQ multiplex PCR. The sample lists 98,000 or so clones, around 90% occurring once. The sample here was CD4+ or CD8+ T cells sorted from blood, taken in a trial of the OX40 agonist ivuxolimab. These receptors were obtained from an adult with an advanced solid tumor such as melanoma, head and neck, liver or kidney cancer. Each CDR3 is given with its conserved first and last residue. Each record gives: clone size, D gene, V gene, J gene, CDR3 protein, CDR3 DNA. D genes are given only for firm matches. Some rows mark clone size as missing; the rest say once, few, many or name a class of expanded clone.

-	TRBD2	TRBV11-3	TRBJ2-1	CASSLDSRTSGSSYNEQFF	TGTGCCAGCAGCTTAGATAGTAGGACTAGCGGAAGCTCCTACAATGAGCAGTTCTTC
-	TRBD1	TRBV7-2	TRBJ1-1	CASPKQGDTEAFF	TGTGCCAGCCCCAAACAGGGGGACACTGAAGCTTTCTTT
-	TRBD1	TRBV28	TRBJ2-7	CASRTGQGAPHEQYF	TGTGCCAGCAGGACCGGGCAGGGGGCGCCCCACGAGCAGTACTTC
-	TRBD1	TRBV29-1	TRBJ2-1	CSVKTGTGHSEQFF	TGCAGCGTTAAAACCGGGACAGGGCACAGTGAGCAGTTCTTC
-	-	TRBV28	TRBJ2-7	CASRAPNLYEQYF	TGTGCCAGCAGGGCACCTAATTTGTACGAGCAGTACTTC
-	-	TRBV11-3	TRBJ2-7	CASSFGGINYEQYF	TGTGCCAGCAGCTTTGGGGGTATAAACTACGAGCAGTACTTC
-	-	TRBV2	TRBJ1-3	CASSGSQGGNTIYF	TGTGCCAGCAGTGGCTCACAGGGTGGAAACACCATATATTTT
-	-	TRBV7-6	TRBJ2-5	CASSPLVETQYF	TGTGCCAGCAGCCCTCTAGTGGAGACCCAGTACTTC
-	-	TRBV10-3	TRBJ1-5	CASGGGPNQPQHF	TGTGCCAGCGGTGGGGGCCCAAATCAGCCCCAGCATTTT
few	-	TRBV4-1	TRBJ1-2	CASSQDTVNYGYTF	TGCGCCAGCAGCCAGGACACAGTTAACTATGGCTACACCTTC
-	-	TRBV9	TRBJ2-2	CASSVSGHDTGELFF	TGTGCCAGCAGCGTGAGTGGGCACGACACCGGGGAGCTGTTTTTT
-	TRBD2	TRBV29-1	TRBJ2-1	CSVGLAGWNEQFF	TGCAGCGTCGGACTAGCGGGGTGGAATGAGCAGTTCTTC
-	TRBD1	TRBV29-1	TRBJ2-1	CSVDLTGVNEQFF	TGCAGCGTTGACCTGACAGGGGTGAATGAGCAGTTCTTC
-	TRBD1	TRBV7-9	TRBJ2-7	CANSLDRDFNEQYF	TGTGCCAACAGCTTAGACAGGGATTTCAACGAGCAGTACTTC
-	-	TRBV5-1	TRBJ2-5	CASSASGETQYF	TGCGCCAGCAGCGCGAGCGGGGAGACCCAGTACTTC
-	-	TRBV28	TRBJ2-7	CASSTALGYEQYF	TGTGCCAGCAGTACCGCCCTGGGCTACGAGCAGTACTTC